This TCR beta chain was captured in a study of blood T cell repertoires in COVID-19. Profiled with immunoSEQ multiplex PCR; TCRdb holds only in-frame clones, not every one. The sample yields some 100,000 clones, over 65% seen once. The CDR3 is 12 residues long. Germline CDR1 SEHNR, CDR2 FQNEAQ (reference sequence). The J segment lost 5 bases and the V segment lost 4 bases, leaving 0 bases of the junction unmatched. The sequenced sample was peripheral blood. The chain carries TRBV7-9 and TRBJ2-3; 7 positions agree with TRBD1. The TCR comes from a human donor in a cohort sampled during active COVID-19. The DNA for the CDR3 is TGTGCCAGCAGCTGGACAGGAGATACGCAGTATTTT. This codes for CASSWTGDTQYF.